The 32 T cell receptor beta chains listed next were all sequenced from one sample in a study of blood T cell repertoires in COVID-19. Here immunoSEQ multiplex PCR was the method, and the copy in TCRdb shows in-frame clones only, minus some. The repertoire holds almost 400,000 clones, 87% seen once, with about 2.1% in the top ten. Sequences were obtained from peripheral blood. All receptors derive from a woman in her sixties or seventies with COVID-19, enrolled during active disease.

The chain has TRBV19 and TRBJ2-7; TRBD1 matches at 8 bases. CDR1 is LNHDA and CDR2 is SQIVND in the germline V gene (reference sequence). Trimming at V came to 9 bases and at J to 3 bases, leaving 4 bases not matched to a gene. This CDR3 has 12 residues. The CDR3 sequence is CASADRVYEQYF. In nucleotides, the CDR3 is TGTGCCAGCGCGGACAGGGTCTACGAGCAGTACTTC.

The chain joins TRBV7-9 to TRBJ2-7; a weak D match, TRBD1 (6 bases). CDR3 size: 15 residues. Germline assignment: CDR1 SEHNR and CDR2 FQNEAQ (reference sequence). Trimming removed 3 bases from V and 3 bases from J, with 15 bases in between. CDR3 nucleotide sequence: TGTGCCAGCAGCTTGCAAAGGGGGTCAGGCTACGAGCAGTACTTC. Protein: CASSLQRGSGYEQYF.

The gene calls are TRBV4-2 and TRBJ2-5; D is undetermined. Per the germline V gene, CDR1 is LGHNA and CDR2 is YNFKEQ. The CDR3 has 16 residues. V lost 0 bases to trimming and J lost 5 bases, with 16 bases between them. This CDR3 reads CASSQDIAAPAETQYF. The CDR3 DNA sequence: TGTGCCAGCAGCCAAGATATCGCGGCTCCGGCGGAGACCCAGTACTTC.

The CDR3 DNA is TGTGCCAGCAGCTTAAATGGCTCCCCGGGTTCACCCCTCCACTTT. It translates to CASSLNGSPGSPLHF. The chain joins TRBV7-7 to TRBJ1-6; D is unresolved. Germline V gene lookup returns CDR1 SSHAT and CDR2 FNYEAQ (reference sequence). The CDR3 runs 15 residues. Trimming shortened V by 2 bases and J by 9 bases, and 14 bases separated the two germline ends.

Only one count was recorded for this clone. The CDR3 protein is CAWTVLGQQETQYF. DNA for the CDR3: TGTGCCTGGACTGTACTGGGACAGCAAGAGACCCAGTACTTC. The chain joins TRBV30 to TRBJ2-5, with 7 positions matching TRBD1. Per the germline V gene, CDR1 is GTSNPN and CDR2 is SVGIG (reference sequence). V was clipped by 4 bases and J by 2 bases; unmatched bases: 7. The CDR3 has 14 residues. Filled out from reference TRBV30 and TRBJ2-5, the complete variable domain reads SQTIHQWPATLVQPVGSPLSLECTVEGTSNPNLYWYRQAAGRGLQLLFYSVGIGQISSEVPQNLSASRPQDRQFILSSKKLLLSDSGFYLCAWTVLGQQETQYFGPGTRLLVL.

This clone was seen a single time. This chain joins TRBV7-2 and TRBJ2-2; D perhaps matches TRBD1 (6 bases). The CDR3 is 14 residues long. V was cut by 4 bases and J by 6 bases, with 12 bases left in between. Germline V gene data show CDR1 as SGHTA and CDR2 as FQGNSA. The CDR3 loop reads CASSSLTGPGELFF. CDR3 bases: TGTGCCAGCAGCTCCTTGACAGGCCCCGGGGAGCTGTTTTTT. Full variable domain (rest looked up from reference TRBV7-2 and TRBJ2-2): GAGVSQSPSNKVTEKGKDVELRCDPISGHTALYWYRQSLGQGLEFLIYFQGNSAPDKSGLPSDRFSAERTGGSVSTLTIQRTQQEDSAVYLCASSSLTGPGELFFGEGSRLTVL.

The CDR3, as DNA: TGTGCCAGCAGTCTAGGGACAGCAACCAATTCACCCCTCCACTTT. Translating it yields CASSLGTATNSPLHF. This chain joins TRBV6-6 and TRBJ1-6; 7 nucleotides agree with TRBD1. The V gene end was trimmed by 5 bases and the J gene end by 7 bases; junction bases not matched to a gene: 8. Per the germline V gene, CDR1 is MNHNY and CDR2 is SVGAGI (reference sequence). The CDR3 loop spans 15 amino acids.

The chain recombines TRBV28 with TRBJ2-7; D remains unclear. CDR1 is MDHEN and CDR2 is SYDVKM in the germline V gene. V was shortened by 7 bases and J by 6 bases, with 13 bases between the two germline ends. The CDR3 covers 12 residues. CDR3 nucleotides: TGTGCCAGCACCTTCGGAGATTTCGAGCAGTACTTC. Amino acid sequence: CASTFGDFEQYF.

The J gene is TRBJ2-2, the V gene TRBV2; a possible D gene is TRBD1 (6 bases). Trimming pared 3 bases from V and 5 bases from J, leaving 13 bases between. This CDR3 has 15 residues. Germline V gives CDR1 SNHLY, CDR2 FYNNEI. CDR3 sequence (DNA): TGTGCCAGCAGTGAGGGACACCGAGGGACCGGGGAGCTGTTTTTT. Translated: CASSEGHRGTGELFF. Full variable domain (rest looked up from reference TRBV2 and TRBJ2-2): EPEVTQTPSHQVTQMGQEVILRCVPISNHLYFYWYRQILGQKVEFLVSFYNNEISEKSEIFDDQFSVERPDGSNFTLKIRSTKLEDSAMYFCASSEGHRGTGELFFGEGSRLTVL.

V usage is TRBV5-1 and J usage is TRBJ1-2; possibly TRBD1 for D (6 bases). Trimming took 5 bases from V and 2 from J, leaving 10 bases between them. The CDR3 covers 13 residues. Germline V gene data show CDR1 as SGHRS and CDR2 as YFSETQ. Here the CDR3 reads CASSAGVNYGYTF. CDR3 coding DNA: TGCGCCAGCAGTGCAGGGGTGAACTATGGCTACACCTTC.

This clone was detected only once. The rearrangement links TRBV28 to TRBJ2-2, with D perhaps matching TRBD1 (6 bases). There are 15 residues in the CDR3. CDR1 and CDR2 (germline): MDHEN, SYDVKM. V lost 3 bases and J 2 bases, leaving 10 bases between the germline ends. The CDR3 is CASSFPQGNTGELFF. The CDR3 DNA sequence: TGTGCCAGCAGTTTCCCACAGGGTAACACCGGGGAGCTGTTTTTT.

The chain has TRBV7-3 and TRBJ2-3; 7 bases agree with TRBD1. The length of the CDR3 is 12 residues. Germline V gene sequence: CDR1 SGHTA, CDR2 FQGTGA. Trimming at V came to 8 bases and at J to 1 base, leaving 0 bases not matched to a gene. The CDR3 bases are TGTGCCAGCCAGGGGGGCACAGATACGCAGTATTTT. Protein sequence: CASQGGTDTQYF.

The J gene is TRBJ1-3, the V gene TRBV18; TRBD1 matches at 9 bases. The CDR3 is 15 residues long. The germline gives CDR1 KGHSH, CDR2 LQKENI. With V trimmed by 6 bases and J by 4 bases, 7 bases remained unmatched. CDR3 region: CASSMGQGPGNTIYF. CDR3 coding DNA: TGTGCCAGCTCGATGGGACAGGGTCCCGGAAACACCATATATTTT.

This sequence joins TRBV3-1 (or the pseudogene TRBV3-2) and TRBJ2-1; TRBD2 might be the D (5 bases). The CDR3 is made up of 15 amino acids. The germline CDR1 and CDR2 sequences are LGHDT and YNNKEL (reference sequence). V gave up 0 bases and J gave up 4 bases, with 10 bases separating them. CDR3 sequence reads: CASSQDLGGYNEQFF. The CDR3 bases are TGTGCCAGCAGCCAAGATCTCGGCGGGTACAATGAGCAGTTCTTC.

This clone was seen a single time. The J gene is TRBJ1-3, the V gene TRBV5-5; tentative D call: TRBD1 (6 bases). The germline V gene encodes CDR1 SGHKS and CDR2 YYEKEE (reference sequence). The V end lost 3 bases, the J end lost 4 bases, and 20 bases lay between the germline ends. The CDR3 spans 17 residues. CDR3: CASSYSRGGFEGNTIYF. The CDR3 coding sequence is TGTGCCAGCAGCTATTCGAGGGGGGGTTTCGAAGGAAACACCATATATTTT.

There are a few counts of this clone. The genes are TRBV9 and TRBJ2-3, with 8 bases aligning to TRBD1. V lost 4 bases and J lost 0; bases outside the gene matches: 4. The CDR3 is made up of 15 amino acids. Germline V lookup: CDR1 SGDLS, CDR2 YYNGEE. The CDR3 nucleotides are TGTGCCAGCAGCCCCAGACAGGGGAGCACAGATACGCAGTATTTT. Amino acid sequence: CASSPRQGSTDTQYF.

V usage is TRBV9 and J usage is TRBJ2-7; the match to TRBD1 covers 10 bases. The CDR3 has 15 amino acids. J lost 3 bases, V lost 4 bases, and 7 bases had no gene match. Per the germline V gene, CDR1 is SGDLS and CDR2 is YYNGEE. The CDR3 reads CASSPQGTGDYEQYF. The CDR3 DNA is TGTGCCAGCAGCCCCCAAGGGACAGGGGACTACGAGCAGTACTTC.

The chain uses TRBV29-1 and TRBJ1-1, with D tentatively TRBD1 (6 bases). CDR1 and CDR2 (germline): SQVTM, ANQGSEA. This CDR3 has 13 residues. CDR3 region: CVIYRVGNTEAFF. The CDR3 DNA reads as TGCGTAATTTACAGGGTAGGGAACACTGAAGCTTTCTTT.

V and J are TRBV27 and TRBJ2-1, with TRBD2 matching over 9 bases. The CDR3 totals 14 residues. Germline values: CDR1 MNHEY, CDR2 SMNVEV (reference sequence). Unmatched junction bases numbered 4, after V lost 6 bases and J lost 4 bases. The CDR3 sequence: CASRRLAAYNEQFF. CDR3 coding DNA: TGTGCCAGCAGAAGACTAGCGGCGTACAATGAGCAGTTCTTC.

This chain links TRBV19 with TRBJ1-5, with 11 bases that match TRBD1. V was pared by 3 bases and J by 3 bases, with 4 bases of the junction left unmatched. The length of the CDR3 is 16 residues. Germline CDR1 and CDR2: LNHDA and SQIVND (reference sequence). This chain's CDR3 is CASSMDRGLYNQPQHF. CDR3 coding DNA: TGTGCCAGTAGTATGGACAGGGGGCTATACAATCAGCCCCAGCATTTT.

The CDR3 is CASTVSSANEKLFF. The CDR3 region has the DNA TGCGCCAGCACAGTATCATCAGCTAATGAAAAACTGTTTTTT. The V and J genes are TRBV5-1 and TRBJ1-4; D uncertain. Germline V gene lookup returns CDR1 SGHRS and CDR2 YFSETQ. The V end was cut by 6 bases, the J end by 3 bases, with 12 bases between. The CDR3 has 14 amino acids.

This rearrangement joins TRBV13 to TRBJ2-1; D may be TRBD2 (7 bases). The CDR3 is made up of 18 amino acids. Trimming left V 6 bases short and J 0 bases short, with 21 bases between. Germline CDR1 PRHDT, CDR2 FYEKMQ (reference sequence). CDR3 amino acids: CASSRGLIQGRSYNEQFF. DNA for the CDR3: TGTGCCAGCAGTCGGGGACTAATACAGGGTCGCTCCTACAATGAGCAGTTCTTC.

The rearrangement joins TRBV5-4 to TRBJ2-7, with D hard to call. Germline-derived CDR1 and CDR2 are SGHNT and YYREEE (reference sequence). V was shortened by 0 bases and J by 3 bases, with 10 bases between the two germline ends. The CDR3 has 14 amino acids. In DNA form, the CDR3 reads TGTGCCAGCAGCTTGGAACGGAGCCTCTACGAGCAGTACTTC. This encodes CASSLERSLYEQYF.

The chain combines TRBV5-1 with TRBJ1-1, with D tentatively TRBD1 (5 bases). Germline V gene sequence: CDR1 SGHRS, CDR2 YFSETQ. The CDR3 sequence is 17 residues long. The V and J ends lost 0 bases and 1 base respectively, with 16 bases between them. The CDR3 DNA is TGCGCCAGCAGCTTGGGGTCAGGGTTGGCCCCGAACACTGAAGCTTTCTTT. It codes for CASSLGSGLAPNTEAFF.

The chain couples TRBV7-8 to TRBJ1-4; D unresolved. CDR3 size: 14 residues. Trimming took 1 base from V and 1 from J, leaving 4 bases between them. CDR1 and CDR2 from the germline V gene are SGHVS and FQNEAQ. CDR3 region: CASSLVETNEKLFF. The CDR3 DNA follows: TGTGCCAGCAGCTTAGTAGAAACTAATGAAAAACTGTTTTTT.

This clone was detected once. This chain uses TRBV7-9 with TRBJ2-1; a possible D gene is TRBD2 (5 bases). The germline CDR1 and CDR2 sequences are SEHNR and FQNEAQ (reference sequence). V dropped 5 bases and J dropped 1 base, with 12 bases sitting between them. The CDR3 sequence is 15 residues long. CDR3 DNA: TGTGCCAGCAGCCCGGACTCAATTTCCTACAATGAGCAGTTCTTC. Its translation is CASSPDSISYNEQFF.

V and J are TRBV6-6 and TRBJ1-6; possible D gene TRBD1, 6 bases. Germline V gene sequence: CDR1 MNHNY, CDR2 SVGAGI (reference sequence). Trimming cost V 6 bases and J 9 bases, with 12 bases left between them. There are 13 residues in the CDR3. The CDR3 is CASSSGDFSPLHF. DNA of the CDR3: TGTGCCAGCAGCTCAGGGGATTTTTCACCCCTCCACTTT.

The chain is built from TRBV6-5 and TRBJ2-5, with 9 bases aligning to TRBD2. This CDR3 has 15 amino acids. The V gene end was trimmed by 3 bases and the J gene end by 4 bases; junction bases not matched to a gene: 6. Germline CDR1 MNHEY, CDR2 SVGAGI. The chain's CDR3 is CASSYRRGGPETQYF. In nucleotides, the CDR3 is TGTGCCAGCAGTTATCGGCGGGGGGGCCCAGAGACCCAGTACTTC.

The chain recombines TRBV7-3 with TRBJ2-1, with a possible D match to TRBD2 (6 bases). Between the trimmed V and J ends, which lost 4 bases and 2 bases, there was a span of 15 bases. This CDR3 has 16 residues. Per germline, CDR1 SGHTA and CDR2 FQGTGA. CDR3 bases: TGTGCCAGCAGCTCTTTTGCGGGACCTACCTACAATGAGCAGTTCTTC. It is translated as CASSSFAGPTYNEQFF.

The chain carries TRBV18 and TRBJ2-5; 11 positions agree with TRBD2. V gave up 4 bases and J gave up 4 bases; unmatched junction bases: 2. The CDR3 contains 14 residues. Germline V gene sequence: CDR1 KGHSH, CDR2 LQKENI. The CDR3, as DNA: TGTGCCAGCTCACTTGGACTAGCGGGAGAGACCCAGTACTTC. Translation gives CASSLGLAGETQYF.

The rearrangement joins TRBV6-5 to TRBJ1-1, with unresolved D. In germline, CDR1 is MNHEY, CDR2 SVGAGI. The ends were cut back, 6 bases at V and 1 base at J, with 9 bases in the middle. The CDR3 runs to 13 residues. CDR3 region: CASRVSGNTEAFF. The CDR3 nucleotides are TGTGCCAGCAGAGTATCAGGGAACACTGAAGCTTTCTTT.

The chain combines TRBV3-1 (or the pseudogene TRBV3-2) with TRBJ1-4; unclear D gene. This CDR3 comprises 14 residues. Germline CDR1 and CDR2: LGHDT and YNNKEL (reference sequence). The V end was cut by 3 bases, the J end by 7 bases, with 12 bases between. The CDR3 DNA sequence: TGTGCCAGCAGCCAGCGGGAGGGTGGTGAAAAACTGTTTTTT. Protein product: CASSQREGGEKLFF.